A single sample is the source of the 6 T cell receptor beta chains below, sequenced in a study of a mutant IDH1 vaccine in newly diagnosed glioma. Profiled with immunoSEQ multiplex PCR; TCRdb holds only in-frame clones, not every one. Among 50,000 to 60,000 clones listed, 80% were seen once. Their antigens remain unidentified. Sample time point: week 23, last vaccination. Doses of 300 ug of mutant IDH1 20-mer peptide were given with topical imiquimod. Sequences were derived from PBMCs, sampled from a glioma patient whose treatment included an IDH1 peptide vaccine. The receptors derive from a man aged 35 to 55 with glioma.

This clone was observed once. V is TRBV7-8 and J is TRBJ1-1, with 7 nucleotides matching TRBD1. This CDR3 has 15 amino acids. Germline CDR1 reads SGHVS; CDR2 reads FQNEAQ. J gave up 4 bases and V 5 bases, and 10 bases lay outside the gene matches. DNA for the CDR3: TGTGCCAGCAGCCCGAGACAGGGCCCGAGCACTGAAGCTTTCTTT. Residues: CASSPRQGPSTEAFF.

The J gene is TRBJ1-1, the V gene TRBV19, with D uncertain. Germline loops: CDR1 LNHDA, CDR2 SQIVND (reference sequence). The CDR3 totals 11 residues. V lost 7 bases to trimming and J lost 5 bases, with 8 bases between them. CDR3 residues: CASIGDTEAFF. In DNA, the CDR3 is TGTGCCAGTATCGGGGATACTGAAGCTTTCTTT. Full variable domain (outside the CDR3, taken from reference TRBV19 and TRBJ1-1): DGGITQSPKYLFRKEGQNVTLSCEQNLNHDAMYWYRQDPGQGLRLIYYSQIVNDFQKGDIAEGYSVSREKKESFPLTVTSAQKNPTAFYLCASIGDTEAFFGQGTRLTVV.

The rearrangement uses TRBV5-8 and TRBJ2-6, with D unresolved. Trimming stripped 7 bases from V and 4 bases from J, with 12 bases between. The CDR3 has 14 residues. Germline CDR1 and CDR2: SGHTS and YDEGEE. CDR3 DNA sequence: TGTGCCAGCCTGCCCTTGGTGGGGGCCAACGTCCTGACTTTC. Its translation: CASLPLVGANVLTF. Variable domain in full (rest from reference TRBV5-8 and TRBJ2-6): EAGVTQSPTHLIKTRGQQATLRCSPISGHTSVYWYQQALGLGLQFLLWYDEGEERNRGNFPPRFSGRQFPNYSSELNVNALELEDSALYLCASLPLVGANVLTFGAGSRLTVL.

This chain uses TRBV30 with TRBJ2-2; 8 bases fit TRBD2. The V gene's germline CDR1 is GTSNPN and CDR2 SVGIG (reference sequence). Trimming at V came to 0 bases and at J to 0 bases, leaving 0 bases not matched to a gene. The CDR3 is 15 residues long. DNA of the CDR3: TGTGCCTGGAGTGTAGCGGGGGCGAACACCGGGGAGCTGTTTTTT. Amino acids: CAWSVAGANTGELFF.

V and J are TRBV19 and TRBJ2-1, with D possibly being TRBD2 (6 bases). Germline CDR1 reads LNHDA; CDR2 reads SQIVND (reference sequence). The ends were cut back, 3 bases at V and 3 bases at J, with 12 bases in the middle. This CDR3 has 15 residues. CDR3: CASSIVAGIYNEQFF. The CDR3 bases are TGTGCCAGTAGTATTGTGGCGGGGATCTACAATGAGCAGTTCTTC.

The V and J genes are TRBV30 and TRBJ1-5, with unresolved D. Germline assignment: CDR1 GTSNPN and CDR2 SVGIG (reference sequence). Trimming took off 1 base at V and 6 bases at J, with 13 bases between the two ends. The CDR3 sequence is 14 residues long. DNA of the CDR3: TGTGCCTGGAGTGAGGGCAGGCGAGGTCAGCCCCAGCATTTT. Its protein product is CAWSEGRRGQPQHF.